This T cell receptor (beta chain) stems from a study of T-cell memory formation after mild COVID-19. Overall study context: Clusters of TCRs were largely donor specific. Whole-study results and caveats: Memory from before infection featured some responding clones, which suggests cross-reactive memory joined. Clones from the second wave (peaking day 37) had unconfirmed SARS-CoV-2 specificity.

Germline CDR1 is ENHRY and CDR2 is SYGVKD. This CDR3 is 16 amino acids long. Trimming took 6 bases from V and 2 from J; bases not matched to a gene: 9. cDNA libraries for TCR alpha and TCR beta, carrying sample barcodes and UMIs, came from 5'RACE with constant-segment primers. In TCRdb, the 5' RACE reads were re-called with MiXCR into one record per CDR3 protein. The sample holds approximately 150,000 distinct CDR3 sequences, about 15% seen once. Remarks on this clonotype: Its antigen is not identified.

The sequencing sample was made of PBMCs or a T cell subset sorted from them (not recorded which). The TCR originated in an adult woman who had mild COVID-19 (a few samples of this study predate the infection). Cell type and time point are not known. The chain has TRBV10-3 and TRBJ1-3; the match to TRBD1 covers 8 bases. CDR3 nucleotide sequence: TGTGCCATCAGGTCGTCGACAGGGGTAGCTGGAAACACCATATATTTT. It encodes CAIRSSTGVAGNTIYF.